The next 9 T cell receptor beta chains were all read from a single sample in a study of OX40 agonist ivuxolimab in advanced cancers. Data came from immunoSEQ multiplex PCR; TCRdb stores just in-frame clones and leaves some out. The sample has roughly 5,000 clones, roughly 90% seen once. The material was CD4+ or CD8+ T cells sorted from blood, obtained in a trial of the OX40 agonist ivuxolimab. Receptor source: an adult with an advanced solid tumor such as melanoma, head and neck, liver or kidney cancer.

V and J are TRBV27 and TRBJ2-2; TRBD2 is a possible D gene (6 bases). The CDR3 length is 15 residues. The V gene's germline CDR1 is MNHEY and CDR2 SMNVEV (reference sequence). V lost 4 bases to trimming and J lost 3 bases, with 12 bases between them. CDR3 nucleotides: TGTGCCAGCAGTTCCCGGGAGCGGTACACCGGGGAGCTGTTTTTT. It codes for CASSSRERYTGELFF.

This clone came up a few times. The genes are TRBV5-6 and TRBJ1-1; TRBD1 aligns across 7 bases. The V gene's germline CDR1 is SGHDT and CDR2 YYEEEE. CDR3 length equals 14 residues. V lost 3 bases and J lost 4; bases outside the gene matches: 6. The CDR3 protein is CASSSTGPGTEAFF. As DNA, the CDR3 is TGTGCCAGCAGCTCGACAGGGCCGGGCACTGAAGCTTTCTTT.

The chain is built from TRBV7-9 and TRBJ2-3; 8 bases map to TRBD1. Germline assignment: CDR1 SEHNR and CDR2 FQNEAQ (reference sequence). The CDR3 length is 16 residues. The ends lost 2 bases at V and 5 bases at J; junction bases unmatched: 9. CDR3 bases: TGTGCCAGCAGCTTATCGGCCAGGGGGCGCATAGATACGCAGTATTTT. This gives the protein CASSLSARGRIDTQYF.

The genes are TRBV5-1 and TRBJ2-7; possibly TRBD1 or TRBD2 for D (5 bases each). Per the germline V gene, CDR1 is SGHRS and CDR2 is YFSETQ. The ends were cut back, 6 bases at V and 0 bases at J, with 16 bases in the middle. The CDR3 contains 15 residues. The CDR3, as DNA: TGCGCCAGCACCTGGGGGTCTGGAAGCTCCTACGAGCAGTACTTC. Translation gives CASTWGSGSSYEQYF.

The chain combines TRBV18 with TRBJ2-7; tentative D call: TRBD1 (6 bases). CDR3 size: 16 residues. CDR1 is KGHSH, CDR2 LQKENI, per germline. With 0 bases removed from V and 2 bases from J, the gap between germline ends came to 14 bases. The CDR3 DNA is TGTGCCAGCTCACCACCGGACAGTCAACCCGCCTACGAGCAGTACTTC. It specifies CASSPPDSQPAYEQYF.

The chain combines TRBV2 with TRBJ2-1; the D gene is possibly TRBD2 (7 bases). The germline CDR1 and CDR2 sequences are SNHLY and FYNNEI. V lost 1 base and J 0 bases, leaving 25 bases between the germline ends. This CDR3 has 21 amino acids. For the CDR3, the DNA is TGTGCCAGCAGTGAAGGTAGGGGGGGAGCAGCGGGCCTTAGCTCCTACAATGAGCAGTTCTTC. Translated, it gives CASSEGRGGAAGLSSYNEQFF. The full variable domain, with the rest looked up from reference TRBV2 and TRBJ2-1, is EPEVTQTPSHQVTQMGQEVILRCVPISNHLYFYWYRQILGQKVEFLVSFYNNEISEKSEIFDDQFSVERPDGSNFTLKIRSTKLEDSAMYFCASSEGRGGAAGLSSYNEQFFGPGTRLTVL.

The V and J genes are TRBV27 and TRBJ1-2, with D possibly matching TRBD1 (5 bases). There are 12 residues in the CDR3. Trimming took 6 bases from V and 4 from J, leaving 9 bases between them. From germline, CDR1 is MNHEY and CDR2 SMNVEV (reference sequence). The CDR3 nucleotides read TGTGCCAGCAGGCAGGGAGTCTATGGCTACACCTTC. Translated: CASRQGVYGYTF.

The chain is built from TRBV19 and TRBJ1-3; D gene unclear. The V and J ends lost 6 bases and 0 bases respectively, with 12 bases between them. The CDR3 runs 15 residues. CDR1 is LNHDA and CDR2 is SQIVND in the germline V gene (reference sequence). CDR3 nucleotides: TGTGCCAGTAGCCAAACAGAGAACTCTGGAAACACCATATATTTT. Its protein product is CASSQTENSGNTIYF.

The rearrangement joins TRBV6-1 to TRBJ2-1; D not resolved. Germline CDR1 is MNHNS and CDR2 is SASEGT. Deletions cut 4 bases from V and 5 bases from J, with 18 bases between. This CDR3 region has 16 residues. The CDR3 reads CASSVLSTQQNNEQFF. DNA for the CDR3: TGTGCCAGCAGTGTCCTCTCTACTCAACAGAACAATGAGCAGTTCTTC.